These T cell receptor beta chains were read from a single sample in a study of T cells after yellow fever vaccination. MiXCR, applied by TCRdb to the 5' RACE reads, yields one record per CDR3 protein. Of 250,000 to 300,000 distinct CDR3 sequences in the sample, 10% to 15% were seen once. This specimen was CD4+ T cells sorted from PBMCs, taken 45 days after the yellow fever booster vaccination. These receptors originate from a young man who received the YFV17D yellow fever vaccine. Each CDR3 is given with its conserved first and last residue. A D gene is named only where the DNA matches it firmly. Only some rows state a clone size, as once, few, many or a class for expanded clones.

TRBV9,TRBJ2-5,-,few,TGTGCCAGCAGCGTAGGACTAGTGGGAGAGACCCAGTACTTC,CASSVGLVGETQYF
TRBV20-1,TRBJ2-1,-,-,TGCAGTGCTATAGCTAGAGCCCAAGACTACAATGAGCAGTTCTTC,CSAIARAQDYNEQFF
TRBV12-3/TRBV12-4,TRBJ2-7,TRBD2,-,TGTGCCAGCAGCCGGACTAGCGGGAGCCCCCGGCAGTACTTC,CASSRTSGSPRQYF
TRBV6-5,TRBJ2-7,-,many,TGTGCCAGCAGTCAATCCGGCTACGAGCAGTACTTC,CASSQSGYEQYF
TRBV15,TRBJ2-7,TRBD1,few,TGTGCCACCAGCATACCGGGACAGGGCGTTTACGAGCAGTACTTC,CATSIPGQGVYEQYF
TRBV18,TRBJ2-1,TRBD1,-,TGTGCCAGCTCACCTCCGGGACAGCACAATGAGCAGTTCTTC,CASSPPGQHNEQFF
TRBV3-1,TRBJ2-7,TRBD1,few,TGTGCCAGCAGCCGGGACAGCTCCATATACGAGCAGTACTTC,CASSRDSSIYEQYF
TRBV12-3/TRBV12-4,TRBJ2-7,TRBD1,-,TGTGCCAGCAGTCGCCGACAGGGTAAATCCTACGAGCAGTACTTC,CASSRRQGKSYEQYF
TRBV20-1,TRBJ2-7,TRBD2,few,TGCAGTGCTAGAGTACCGGGACTAGAGGCCCACGAGCAGTACTTC,CSARVPGLEAHEQYF
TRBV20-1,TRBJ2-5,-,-,TGCAGTGCTAGGGACGCTCGGGGGTACCAAGAGACCCAGTACTTC,CSARDARGYQETQYF
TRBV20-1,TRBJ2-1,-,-,TGCAGTGCTAGGGGCCAGGTCCGCTACAATGAGCAGTTCTTC,CSARGQVRYNEQFF
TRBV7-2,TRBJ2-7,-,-,TGTGCCAGCAGCTTACAGGCAGGCGAACCCTACGAGCAGTACTTC,CASSLQAGEPYEQYF
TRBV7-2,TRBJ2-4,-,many,TGTGCCAGCAGCTTATCAGCGGTAGCCAAAAACATTCAGTACTTC,CASSLSAVAKNIQYF
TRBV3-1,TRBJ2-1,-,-,TGTGCCAGCAGCCTAATAGCGGTACGTTCCTACAATGAGCAGTTCTTC,CASSLIAVRSYNEQFF
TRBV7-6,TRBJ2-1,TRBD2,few,TGTGCCAGCAGCGCCATAGCGGGAGTCTACAATGAGCAGTTCTTC,CASSAIAGVYNEQFF
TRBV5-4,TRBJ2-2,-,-,TGTGCCAGCAGCTCACGACAGCACACCGGGGAGCTGTTTTTT,CASSSRQHTGELFF
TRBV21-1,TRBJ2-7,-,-,TGTGCCAGCAGCAAATATAGGCGGGAGAGCCAGGGCGAGCAGTACTTC,CASSKYRRESQGEQYF
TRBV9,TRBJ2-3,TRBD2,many,TGTGCCAGCAGCGCTAGCGGGCCTCGAGATACGCAGTATTTT,CASSASGPRDTQYF
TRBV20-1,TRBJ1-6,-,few,TGCAGTGCTAGTCGCGGGGGATATAATTCACCCCTCCACTTT,CSASRGGYNSPLHF
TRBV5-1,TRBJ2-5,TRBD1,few,TGCGCCAGCAGCCCCGGGACAGGCGCCTTGGAGACCCAGTACTTC,CASSPGTGALETQYF
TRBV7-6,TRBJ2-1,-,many,TGTGCCAGCAGCCGGGGTGGAGTGGGGAACAATGAGCAGTTCTTC,CASSRGGVGNNEQFF
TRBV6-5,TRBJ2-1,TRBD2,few,TGTGCCAGCAGTTGGGGCGGGAGGGCCTACAATGAGCAGTTCTTC,CASSWGGRAYNEQFF
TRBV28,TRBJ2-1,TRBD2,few,TGTGCCGGTAGCGGGAGATACAATGAGCAGTTCTTC,CAGSGRYNEQFF
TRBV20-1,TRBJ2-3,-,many,TGCAGTGCTCAGGACCGCCAAGGGTTCACAGATACGCAGTATTTT,CSAQDRQGFTDTQYF
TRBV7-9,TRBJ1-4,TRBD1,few,TGTGCCAGCAGCTCCTCCGGGACAGGACGAGAAAAACTGTTTTTT,CASSSSGTGREKLFF
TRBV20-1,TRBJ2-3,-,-,-,CSARRPTGTQYFRSTGTQYF
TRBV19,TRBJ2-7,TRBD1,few,TGTGCCAGTAGTAAGGGACAGGGATTTGGTCCCCCTTACGAGCAGTACTTC,CASSKGQGFGPPYEQYF
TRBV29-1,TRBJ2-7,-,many,TGCAGCGGAGGGAAGGACGGTACGAGTGCCGAGCAGTACTTC,CSGGKDGTSAEQYF
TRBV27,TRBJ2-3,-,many,TGTGCCAGCAGTTTCTCCCTAACTTACACAGATACGCAGTATTTT,CASSFSLTYTDTQYF
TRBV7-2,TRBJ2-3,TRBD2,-,TGTGCCAGCAGCCTTACTAGCGGGAGGGCCTCAGATACGCAGTATTTT,CASSLTSGRASDTQYF
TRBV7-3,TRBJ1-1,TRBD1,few,TGTGCCAGCAGCCAGGGCTCAGGGGGCACTGAAGCTTTCTTT,CASSQGSGGTEAFF
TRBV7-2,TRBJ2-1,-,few,TGTGCCAGCAGCTTATGGGCAGGGGGGAACAATGAGCAGTTCTTC,CASSLWAGGNNEQFF
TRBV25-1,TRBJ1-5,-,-,TGTGCCACCCAGGGAGGCAATCAGCCCCAGCATTTT,CATQGGNQPQHF
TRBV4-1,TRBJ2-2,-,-,TGCGCCAGCAGCCAGACTGGTTCCTACACCGGGGAGCTGTTTTTT,CASSQTGSYTGELFF
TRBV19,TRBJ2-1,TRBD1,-,TGTGCCAGCAGGGACAGGAGCTCCTACAATGAGCAGTTCTTC,CASRDRSSYNEQFF